These 16 T cell receptor beta chains came from one sample sequenced in a study of shared clonotypes between healthy human individuals. TCRdb's table, derived via immunoSEQ multiplex PCR, lists solely in-frame clones and lacks some. The sample includes about 480,000 clones, about four fifths of them seen just once. Sequencing was performed on PBMCs. Source of these receptors: a woman in her thirties or forties in good health. Some clones in this sample may be carry-over from other donors' samples.

This clone was counted a few times. This sequence joins TRBV6-5 and TRBJ2-5; no clear D gene. V was pared by 0 bases and J by 4 bases, with 9 bases between. The CDR3 sequence is 14 residues long. Germline CDR1 MNHEY, CDR2 SVGAGI. The CDR3 DNA follows: TGTGCCAGCAGTTACTCGAACAAGGGAGAGACCCAGTACTTC. This codes for CASSYSNKGETQYF.

The chain couples TRBV5-4 to TRBJ2-7; TRBD2 aligns across 12 bases. Trimming cost V 0 bases and J 5 bases; bases outside gene matches: 6. The CDR3 spans 16 residues. Germline V gene data show CDR1 as SGHNT and CDR2 as YYREEE (reference sequence). This CDR3 is CASSLVRTSGIHEQYF. Here the CDR3 DNA reads TGTGCCAGCAGCTTGGTGCGGACTAGCGGGATCCACGAGCAGTACTTC.

About this clone itself: This sample also contains other DNA sequences that code for the same CDR3. V is TRBV5-6 and J is TRBJ2-1; D tentatively reads TRBD1 or TRBD2 (5 bases each). Trimming took 2 bases from V and 0 from J, leaving 9 bases between them. This CDR3 region has 15 residues. Per the germline V gene, CDR1 is SGHDT and CDR2 is YYEEEE. The CDR3 bases are TGTGCCAGCAGCTTTGGGGGAAGCTCCTACAATGAGCAGTTCTTC. Translated, it gives CASSFGGSSYNEQFF.

The rearrangement uses TRBV28 and TRBJ1-5, with 9 bases fitting TRBD1. The CDR3 sequence is 16 residues long. From germline, CDR1 is MDHEN and CDR2 SYDVKM. Unmatched junction bases numbered 13, after V lost 10 bases and J lost 3 bases. The CDR3 region has the DNA TGTGCCACTTCTCCCGGGACAGGGTGGAACAATCAGCCCCAGCATTTT. Its protein product is CATSPGTGWNNQPQHF.

In its sample, this clone was seen once. The chain employs TRBV7-2 and TRBJ2-5, with 13 bases identical to TRBD2. This CDR3 region has 15 residues. CDR1 and CDR2 (germline): SGHTA, FQGNSA. The V gene end was trimmed by 5 bases and the J gene end by 6 bases; junction bases not matched to a gene: 6. The CDR3 nucleotides are TGTGCCAGCAGCCGCGGGACTAGCGGGATTAAGACCCAGTACTTC. The encoded protein is CASSRGTSGIKTQYF.

The chain links TRBV15 to TRBJ1-3; D is unclear. There are 16 residues in the CDR3. Germline values: CDR1 LNHNV, CDR2 YYDKDF (reference sequence). V was pared by 3 bases and J by 4 bases, with 16 bases between. CDR3 region: CATSSRPGVTGNTIYF. Written as DNA, the CDR3 is TGTGCCACCAGCAGTCGACCCGGGGTTACAGGAAACACCATATATTTT.

J is TRBJ1-3 and V is TRBV14; no definite D call. Deletions cut 0 bases from V and 2 bases from J, with 5 bases between. Germline CDR1 is SGHDN and CDR2 is FVKESK. This CDR3 is built from 14 residues. The CDR3 reads CASSQESAGNTIYF. The CDR3 DNA reads as TGTGCCAGCAGCCAAGAGTCCGCTGGAAACACCATATATTTT.

This chain uses TRBV15 with TRBJ2-3; TRBD1 or TRBD2 may be the D gene (5 bases each). The germline V gene encodes CDR1 LNHNV and CDR2 YYDKDF (reference sequence). The CDR3 is 14 amino acids. Trimming pared 0 bases from V and 5 bases from J, leaving 9 bases between. This CDR3 is CATSRDWDLDTQYF. CDR3 nucleotides: TGTGCCACCAGCAGAGATTGGGACCTAGATACGCAGTATTTT.

The gene calls are TRBV11-2 and TRBJ2-7; tentative D call: TRBD2 (6 bases). Trimming shortened V by 5 bases and J by 2 bases, and 16 bases separated the two germline ends. CDR3 size: 15 residues. The V gene's germline CDR1 is SGHAT and CDR2 FQNNGV. The CDR3 sequence: CASSLEVAAPYEQYF. In DNA form, the CDR3 reads TGTGCCAGCAGCCTTGAAGTAGCGGCTCCCTACGAGCAGTACTTC. Combining the CDR3 with reference TRBV11-2 and TRBJ2-7 gives the whole variable domain EAGVAQSPRYKIIEKRQSVAFWCNPISGHATLYWYQQILGQGPKLLIQFQNNGVVDDSQLPKDRFSAERLKGVDSTLKIQPAKLEDSAVYLCASSLEVAAPYEQYFGPGTRLTVT.

The gene calls are TRBV5-1 and TRBJ2-7; 9 bases agree with TRBD2. V shed 0 bases and J 3 bases; nucleotides not matched to a gene: 4. The CDR3 has 15 amino acids. Per the germline V gene, CDR1 is SGHRS and CDR2 is YFSETQ. CDR3 coding DNA: TGCGCCAGCAGCTTGGGGCTAGCGGGGATCTACGAGCAGTACTTC. It translates to CASSLGLAGIYEQYF. Complete variable domain (other parts from reference TRBV5-1 and TRBJ2-7): KAGVTQTPRYLIKTRGQQVTLSCSPISGHRSVSWYQQTPGQGLQFLFEYFSETQRNKGNFPGRFSGRQFSNSRSEMNVSTLELGDSALYLCASSLGLAGIYEQYFGPGTRLTVT.

Ten or more counts support this clone. The same CDR3 also results from other DNA sequences found in this sample. The CDR3 bases are TGTGCCAGCAGTTTTACAGGAGCCCAAGAGACCCAGTACTTC. Translation gives CASSFTGAQETQYF. The J gene is TRBJ2-5, the V gene TRBV28; D perhaps matches TRBD1 (5 bases). Germline loops: CDR1 MDHEN, CDR2 SYDVKM. The CDR3 totals 14 residues. V shed 3 bases and J shed 1 base, with 9 bases lying between them.

This clone was recorded a few times. The genes are TRBV30 and TRBJ1-5; tentatively, D is TRBD1 (6 bases). Between the trimmed V and J ends, which lost 0 bases and 7 bases, there was a span of 13 bases. CDR1 is GTSNPN and CDR2 is SVGIG in the germline V gene (reference sequence). CDR3 length: 14 amino acids. The CDR3 nucleotides are TGTGCCTGGAGTGTAGGGGGGACCGGGCAGCCCCAGCATTTT. Translation: CAWSVGGTGQPQHF.

The chain uses TRBV6-4 and TRBJ1-1; 7 bases are shared with TRBD1. Trimming took 3 bases from V and 2 from J; bases not matched to a gene: 9. Germline CDR1 and CDR2: MRHNA and SNTAGT. The CDR3 is 16 amino acids. CDR3 DNA: TGTGCCAGCAGTGAACCACAGGGGCTTGCAAACACTGAAGCTTTCTTT. This gives the protein CASSEPQGLANTEAFF.

The gene calls are TRBV28 and TRBJ2-1; no clear D. Germline V gives CDR1 MDHEN, CDR2 SYDVKM. V gave up 4 bases and J gave up 5 bases, with 12 bases separating them. The CDR3 runs 14 residues. The CDR3 sequence is CASSSPSTDNEQFF. The DNA for the CDR3 is TGTGCCAGCAGTTCCCCTTCCACTGACAATGAGCAGTTCTTC.

The chain combines TRBV4-1 with TRBJ2-2, with a weak D call TRBD2 (6 bases). The V and J ends lost 0 bases and 3 bases respectively, with 11 bases between them. Germline lookup yields CDR1 MGHRA and CDR2 YSYEKL. This CDR3 spans 16 amino acids. CDR3: CASSQDSGQHTGELFF. CDR3 coding DNA: TGCGCCAGCAGCCAAGATAGCGGTCAACACACCGGGGAGCTGTTTTTT.

This chain uses TRBV2 with TRBJ2-1, with D perhaps TRBD2 (6 bases). The ends were cut back, 6 bases at V and 7 bases at J, with 13 bases in the middle. Germline assignment: CDR1 SNHLY and CDR2 FYNNEI. The length of the CDR3 is 13 residues. CDR3: CASREGLVNEQFF. CDR3 nucleotides: TGTGCCAGCAGGGAGGGACTCGTTAATGAGCAGTTCTTC.